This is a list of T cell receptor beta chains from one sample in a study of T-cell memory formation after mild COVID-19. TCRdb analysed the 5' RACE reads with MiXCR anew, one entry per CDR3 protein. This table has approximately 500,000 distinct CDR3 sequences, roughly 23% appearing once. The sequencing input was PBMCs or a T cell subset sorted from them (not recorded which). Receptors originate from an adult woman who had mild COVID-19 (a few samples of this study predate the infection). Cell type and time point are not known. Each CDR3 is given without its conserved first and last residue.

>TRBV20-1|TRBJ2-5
SARALSAGAREMGETQY
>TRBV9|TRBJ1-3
ASSPRAVGNGNTIY
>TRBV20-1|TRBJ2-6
SASRGGSGANVLT
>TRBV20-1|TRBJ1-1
SALRQPREAF
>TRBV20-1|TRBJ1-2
SARVYLGYGYT
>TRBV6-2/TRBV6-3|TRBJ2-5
ASSSPTSGVETQY
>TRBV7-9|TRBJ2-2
ASSLGAGLATGELF
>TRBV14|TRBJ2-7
ASSQALRGPGEQY
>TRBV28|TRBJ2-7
ASSLQTSGMHEQY
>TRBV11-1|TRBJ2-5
ASSPLSVSGAPYQETQY
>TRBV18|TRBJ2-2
ASSPGTSGELF
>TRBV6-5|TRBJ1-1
ASSRAGRNTEAF
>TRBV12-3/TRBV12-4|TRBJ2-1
ASKPLAGEGHEQF
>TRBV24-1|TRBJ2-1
ATSDLPNTSGEQF
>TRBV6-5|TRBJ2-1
ASSYSRGYNEQF
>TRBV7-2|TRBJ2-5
ASSLTRGGRFETQY
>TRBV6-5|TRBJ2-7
ASSYSRLYEQY
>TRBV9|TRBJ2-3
ASSVISTDTQY
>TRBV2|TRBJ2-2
ASSVGSLNGELF
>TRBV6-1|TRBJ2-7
ASPGAPYEQY
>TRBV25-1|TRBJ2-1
ASSSLGTGVYNEQF
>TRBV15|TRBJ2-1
ATSRDGLAGKQF
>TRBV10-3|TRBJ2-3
AISRGQGTDTQY